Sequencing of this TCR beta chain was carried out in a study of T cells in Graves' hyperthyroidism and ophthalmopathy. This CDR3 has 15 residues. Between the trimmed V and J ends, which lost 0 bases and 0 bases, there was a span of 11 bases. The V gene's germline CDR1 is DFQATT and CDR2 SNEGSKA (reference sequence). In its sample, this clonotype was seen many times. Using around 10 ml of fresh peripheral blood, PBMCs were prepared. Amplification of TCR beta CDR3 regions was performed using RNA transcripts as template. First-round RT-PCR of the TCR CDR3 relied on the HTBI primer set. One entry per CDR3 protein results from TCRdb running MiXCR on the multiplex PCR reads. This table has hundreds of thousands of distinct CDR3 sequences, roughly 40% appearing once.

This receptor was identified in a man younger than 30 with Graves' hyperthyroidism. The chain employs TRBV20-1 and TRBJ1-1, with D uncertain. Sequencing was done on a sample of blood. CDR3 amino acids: CSARDLGIMNTEAFF. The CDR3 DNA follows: TGCAGTGCTAGAGATCTCGGCATCATGAACACTGAAGCTTTCTTT.